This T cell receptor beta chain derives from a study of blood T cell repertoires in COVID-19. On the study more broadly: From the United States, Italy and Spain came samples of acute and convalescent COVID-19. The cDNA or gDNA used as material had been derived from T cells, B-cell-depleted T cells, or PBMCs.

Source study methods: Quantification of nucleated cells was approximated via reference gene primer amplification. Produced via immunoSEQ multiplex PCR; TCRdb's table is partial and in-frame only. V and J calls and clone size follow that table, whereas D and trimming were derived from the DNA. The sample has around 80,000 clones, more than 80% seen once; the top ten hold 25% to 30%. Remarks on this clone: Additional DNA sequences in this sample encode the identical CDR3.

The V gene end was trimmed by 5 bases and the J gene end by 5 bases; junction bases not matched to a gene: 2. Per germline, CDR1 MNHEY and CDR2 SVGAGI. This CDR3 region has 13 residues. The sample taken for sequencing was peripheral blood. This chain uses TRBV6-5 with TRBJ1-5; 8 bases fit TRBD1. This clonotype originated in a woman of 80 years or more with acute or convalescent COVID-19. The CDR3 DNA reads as TGTGCCAGCAGTCTACAGGGGGATCAGCCCCAGCATTTT. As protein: CASSLQGDQPQHF.